Below are 22 T cell receptor beta chains sequenced from a single sample in a study of shared clonotypes between healthy human individuals. Generated by immunoSEQ multiplex PCR, the TCRdb table keeps only in-frame clones and is missing some. The sample holds some 2,500,000 clones; over 85% are singletons and the top ten take 0.36%. Sequencing was done on a sample of naive CD4+ T cells from PBMCs. Subset noted: CD45RA+ positively selected. The source is a young man in good health. Some clones in this sample may be carry-over from other donors' samples.

This clone was seen only once. CDR3 bases: TGTGCCAGCAGTGATTCCCGGTGGGTAAGCAATCAGCCCCAGCATTTT. As protein: CASSDSRWVSNQPQHF. This chain joins TRBV6-1 and TRBJ1-5; D is undetermined. V was cut by 3 bases and J by 1 base, with 13 bases left in between. The CDR3 has 16 residues. Germline V gene sequence: CDR1 MNHNS, CDR2 SASEGT.

The J gene is TRBJ1-5, the V gene TRBV27; D possibly corresponds to TRBD1 (6 bases). CDR1 is MNHEY, CDR2 SMNVEV, per germline (reference sequence). The ends were cut back, 5 bases at V and 3 bases at J, with 14 bases in the middle. This CDR3 has 15 amino acids. CDR3 residues: CASSPWTDNNQPQHF. The CDR3 bases are TGTGCCAGCAGTCCCTGGACAGATAACAATCAGCCCCAGCATTTT.

The rearrangement joins TRBV9 to TRBJ2-5; D possibly corresponds to TRBD1 (6 bases). V shed 6 bases and J shed 2 bases, with 11 bases lying between them. CDR1 SGDLS and CDR2 YYNGEE come from the germline V gene. The CDR3 consists of 13 residues. The CDR3 region has the DNA TGTGCCAGCACCAGGACAGATCAAGAGACCCAGTACTTC. Residues: CASTRTDQETQYF.

CDR3 loop: CASSFWDISYEQYF. CDR3 coding DNA: TGTGCCAGCAGCTTTTGGGACATCTCCTACGAGCAGTACTTC. J is TRBJ2-7 and V is TRBV5-6; a weak D match, TRBD1 (6 bases). The germline V and J ends were trimmed by 2 bases and 0 bases, with 9 bases remaining between them. CDR1 SGHDT and CDR2 YYEEEE come from the germline V gene. The CDR3 totals 14 residues.

V gene TRBV18 combines with J gene TRBJ2-6; unclear D gene. Germline V gene data show CDR1 as KGHSH and CDR2 as LQKENI. The V and J ends lost 4 bases and 1 base respectively, with 14 bases between them. The CDR3 covers 17 residues. CDR3 sequence reads: CASSLTGVGSGANVLTF. The CDR3 DNA follows: TGTGCCAGCTCACTGACCGGAGTGGGTTCTGGGGCCAACGTCCTGACTTTC.

In its sample, this clone was seen once. The chain couples TRBV18 to TRBJ2-3; 8 bases are a match to TRBD1. CDR1 is KGHSH and CDR2 is LQKENI in the germline V gene. The ends lost 3 bases at V and 0 bases at J; junction bases unmatched: 2. CDR3 length: 15 residues. The CDR3 is CASSPYRGSTDTQYF. The CDR3, as DNA: TGTGCCAGCTCACCTTACAGGGGGAGCACAGATACGCAGTATTTT.

The genes are TRBV7-2 and TRBJ2-5, with unresolved D. The V gene lost 2 bases and the J gene lost 9 bases, with 22 bases spanning the gap. The CDR3 is 16 residues long. Germline loops: CDR1 SGHTA, CDR2 FQGNSA. The chain's CDR3 is CASSLNAGRPTQAQYF. CDR3 DNA: TGTGCCAGCAGCTTAAATGCCGGCCGACCCACTCAGGCCCAGTACTTC.

The chain links TRBV28 to TRBJ1-2, with D possibly matching TRBD1 (5 bases). V was pared by 8 bases and J by 5 bases, with 21 bases between. Germline V gives CDR1 MDHEN, CDR2 SYDVKM. The CDR3 sequence is 15 residues long. CDR3 sequence (DNA): TGTGCCAGCGGACGGGACGTCAGTCTCTTTTATGGCTACACCTTC. It translates to CASGRDVSLFYGYTF.

The chain carries TRBV13 and TRBJ2-3; a possible D gene is TRBD2 (5 bases). Germline V gives CDR1 PRHDT, CDR2 FYEKMQ (reference sequence). The CDR3 contains 17 residues. V dropped 5 bases and J dropped 0 bases, with 18 bases sitting between them. This CDR3 reads CASSIRPQRTSTDTQYF. The CDR3 nucleotides are TGTGCCAGCAGCATCCGACCGCAAAGGACTAGCACAGATACGCAGTATTTT.

The chain carries TRBV21-1 and TRBJ1-4; the listed D gene, TRBD1, was not tested against the DNA. TRBV21-1 is a recognized pseudogene. The CDR3 covers 15 residues. Here the CDR3 reads CASTARNRGPEKLFF. CDR3 sequence (DNA): TGTGCCAGCACCGCAAGGAACAGGGGGCCCGAAAAACTGTTTTTT.

In this sample, this clone turned up once. The CDR3 spells CAISEYGAVYNEQFF. Written as DNA, the CDR3 is TGTGCCATCAGTGAATATGGGGCGGTCTACAATGAGCAGTTCTTC. The gene calls are TRBV10-3 and TRBJ2-1, with D maybe TRBD1 (5 bases). V lost 3 bases and J 3 bases, leaving 12 bases between the germline ends. The CDR3 has 15 residues. Germline V gene lookup returns CDR1 ENHRY and CDR2 SYGVKD.

V is TRBV19 and J is TRBJ2-1; TRBD1 matches at 7 bases. The trim removed 4 bases at V and 5 bases at J, leaving 8 bases unmatched. From germline, CDR1 is LNHDA and CDR2 SQIVND (reference sequence). This CDR3 comprises 15 residues. The DNA for the CDR3 is TGTGCCAGTAGTAGTGGGACAGCCGGAAACAATGAGCAGTTCTTC. Translated, it gives CASSSGTAGNNEQFF.

The chain employs TRBV30 and TRBJ2-2, with D perhaps TRBD1 (6 bases). V lost 4 bases, J lost 6 bases, and 12 bases lay in between. Per germline, CDR1 GTSNPN and CDR2 SVGIG (reference sequence). This CDR3 is 13 amino acids long. The CDR3 DNA is TGTGCCTGGAACGGACAGTCCCCCGGGGAGCTGTTTTTT. Protein product: CAWNGQSPGELFF. The variable domain in full, with the rest retrieved from reference TRBV30 and TRBJ2-2, is SQTIHQWPATLVQPVGSPLSLECTVEGTSNPNLYWYRQAAGRGLQLLFYSVGIGQISSEVPQNLSASRPQDRQFILSSKKLLLSDSGFYLCAWNGQSPGELFFGEGSRLTVL.

The chain carries TRBV7-8 and TRBJ1-5, with a tentative D call TRBD1 (5 bases). Per germline, CDR1 SGHVS and CDR2 FQNEAQ. V lost 2 bases to trimming and J lost 0 bases, with 11 bases between them. This CDR3 contains 16 residues. CDR3: CASSLQGHYSNQPQHF. CDR3 nucleotide sequence: TGTGCCAGCAGCTTACAAGGACACTATAGCAATCAGCCCCAGCATTTT.

V is TRBV9 and J is TRBJ2-7, with 12 bases fitting TRBD2. This CDR3 is built from 18 residues. Unmatched junction bases numbered 15, after V lost 4 bases and J lost 4 bases. CDR1 is SGDLS, CDR2 YYNGEE, per germline. As DNA, the CDR3 is TGTGCCAGCAGCTCAGGACTAGCGGGAAGGGACCCCGCTTACGAGCAGTACTTC. Translating gives CASSSGLAGRDPAYEQYF. The full variable domain, completed using reference TRBV9 and TRBJ2-7, is DSGVTQTPKHLITATGQRVTLRCSPRSGDLSVYWYQQSLDQGLQFLIQYYNGEERAKGNILERFSAQQFPDLHSELNLSSLELGDSALYFCASSSGLAGRDPAYEQYFGPGTRLTVT.

This clone was counted between two and nine times. V gene TRBV7-9 combines with J gene TRBJ2-5, with 12 nucleotides matching TRBD1. This CDR3 comprises 16 residues. V was pared by 5 bases and J by 3 bases, with 7 bases of the junction left unmatched. CDR1 and CDR2 (germline): SEHNR, FQNEAQ (reference sequence). CDR3 sequence: CASSIRDRGREETQYF. As DNA, the CDR3 is TGTGCCAGCAGCATCCGGGACAGGGGGCGGGAAGAGACCCAGTACTTC.

The chain links TRBV2 to TRBJ2-7; the match to TRBD2 covers 8 bases. Trimming at V came to 5 bases and at J to 3 bases, leaving 18 bases not matched to a gene. This CDR3 contains 18 residues. CDR1 and CDR2 from the germline V gene are SNHLY and FYNNEI. This CDR3 reads CASSPKAVTSGIRYEQYF. The CDR3 DNA reads TGTGCCAGCAGTCCTAAAGCTGTTACTAGCGGAATACGCTACGAGCAGTACTTC.

This clone turned up a few times. Other DNA sequences in the sample encode the same CDR3. CDR3 loop: CASSSQGLGNQPQHF. Here the CDR3 DNA reads TGTGCCAGCAGTTCGCAGGGACTTGGCAATCAGCCCCAGCATTTT. The chain couples TRBV28 to TRBJ1-5, with a weak D call TRBD1 (5 bases). Trimming pared 4 bases from V and 2 bases from J, leaving 12 bases between. Germline CDR1 reads MDHEN; CDR2 reads SYDVKM. CDR3 length equals 15 residues.

The V call is TRBV5-1, the J call TRBJ2-7, with D possibly TRBD2 on 7 matching bases. The V gene lost 4 bases and the J gene lost 3 bases, with 17 bases spanning the gap. CDR1 is SGHRS, CDR2 YFSETQ, per germline. The CDR3 covers 15 residues. CDR3 nucleotides: TGCGCCAGCAGCCCCCGGGGGGCGGGCGTCTACGAGCAGTACTTC. Encoded protein: CASSPRGAGVYEQYF.

This sequence joins TRBV14 and TRBJ1-2; unclear D gene. The V gene lost 0 bases and the J gene lost 7 bases, with 12 bases spanning the gap. Germline V gene lookup returns CDR1 SGHDN and CDR2 FVKESK. CDR3 length equals 14 residues. CDR3 protein: CASSQDPAIGGYTF. CDR3 sequence (DNA): TGTGCCAGCAGCCAAGATCCGGCCATAGGTGGCTACACCTTC.

CDR3 in amino acids: CASSLQRGSVDTQYF. Written as DNA, the CDR3 is TGTGCCAGCTCGCTACAGAGGGGCAGTGTAGATACGCAGTATTTT. This chain joins TRBV18 and TRBJ2-3; D assignment may be TRBD1 or TRBD2 (5 bases each). CDR1 and CDR2 (germline): KGHSH, LQKENI. V dropped 6 bases and J dropped 5 bases, with 18 bases sitting between them. This CDR3 comprises 15 residues.

The chain is built from TRBV6-6 and TRBJ1-1, with 9 bases identical to TRBD1. The CDR3 is made up of 16 amino acids. Germline values: CDR1 MNHNY, CDR2 SVGAGI (reference sequence). V shed 6 bases, J shed 7 bases, and the junction held 15 bases outside the gene matches. The CDR3 DNA is TGTGCCAGCAGGGGAACAGGGGGCGTTAGCAAGGTTGAAGCTTTCTTT. This encodes CASRGTGGVSKVEAFF.